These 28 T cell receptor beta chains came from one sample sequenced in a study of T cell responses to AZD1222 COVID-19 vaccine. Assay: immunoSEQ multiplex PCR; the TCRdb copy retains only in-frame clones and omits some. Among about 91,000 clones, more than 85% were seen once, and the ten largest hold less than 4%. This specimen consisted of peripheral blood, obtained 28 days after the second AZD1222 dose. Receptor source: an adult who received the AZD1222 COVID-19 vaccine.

The CDR3 DNA follows: TGTGCCAGCAGCTTACCGGCGGACAAAGACAATCAGCCCCAGCATTTT. Amino acid sequence: CASSLPADKDNQPQHF. The chain couples TRBV7-2 to TRBJ1-5; TRBD1 is a possible D gene (5 bases). The CDR3 consists of 16 residues. V gave up 2 bases and J gave up 3 bases, with 14 bases separating them. From germline, CDR1 is SGHTA and CDR2 FQGNSA.

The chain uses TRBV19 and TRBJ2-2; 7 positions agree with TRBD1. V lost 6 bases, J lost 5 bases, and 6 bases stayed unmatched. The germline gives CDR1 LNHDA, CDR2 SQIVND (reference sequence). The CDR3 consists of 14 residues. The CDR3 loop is CASRAGTDTGELFF. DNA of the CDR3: TGTGCCAGTAGAGCCGGGACAGATACCGGGGAGCTGTTTTTT.

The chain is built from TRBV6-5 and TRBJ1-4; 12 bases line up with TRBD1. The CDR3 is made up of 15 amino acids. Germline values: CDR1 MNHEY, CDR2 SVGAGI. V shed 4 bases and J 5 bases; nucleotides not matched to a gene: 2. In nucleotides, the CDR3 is TGTGCCAGCAGTTTCGGGACAGGGGGCAATGAAAAACTGTTTTTT. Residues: CASSFGTGGNEKLFF.

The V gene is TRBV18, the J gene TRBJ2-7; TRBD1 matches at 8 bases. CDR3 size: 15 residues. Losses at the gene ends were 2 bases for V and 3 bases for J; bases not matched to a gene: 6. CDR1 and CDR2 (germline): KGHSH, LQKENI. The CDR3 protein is CASSPSLTGDYEQYF. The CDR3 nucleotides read TGTGCCAGCTCACCATCACTGACAGGGGACTACGAGCAGTACTTC.

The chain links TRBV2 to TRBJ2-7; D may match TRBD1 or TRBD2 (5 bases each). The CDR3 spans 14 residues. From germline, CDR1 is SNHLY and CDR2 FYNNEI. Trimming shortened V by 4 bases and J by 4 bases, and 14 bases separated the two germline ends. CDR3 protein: CASSGVRGRYEQYF. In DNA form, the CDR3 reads TGTGCCAGCAGTGGTGTGAGGGGAAGGTACGAGCAGTACTTC.

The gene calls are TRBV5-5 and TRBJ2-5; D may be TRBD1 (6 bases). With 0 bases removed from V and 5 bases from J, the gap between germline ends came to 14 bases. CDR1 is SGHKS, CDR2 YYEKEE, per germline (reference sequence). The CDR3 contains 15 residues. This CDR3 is CASSLGSGVRETQYF. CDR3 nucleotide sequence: TGTGCCAGCAGCTTGGGATCAGGGGTGCGGGAGACCCAGTACTTC.

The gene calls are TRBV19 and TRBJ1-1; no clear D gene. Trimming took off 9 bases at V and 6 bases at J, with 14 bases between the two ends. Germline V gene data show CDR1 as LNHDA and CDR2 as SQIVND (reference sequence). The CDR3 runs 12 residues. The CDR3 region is CASGSLYSEAFF. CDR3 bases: TGTGCCAGCGGGTCCTTGTACTCTGAAGCTTTCTTT.

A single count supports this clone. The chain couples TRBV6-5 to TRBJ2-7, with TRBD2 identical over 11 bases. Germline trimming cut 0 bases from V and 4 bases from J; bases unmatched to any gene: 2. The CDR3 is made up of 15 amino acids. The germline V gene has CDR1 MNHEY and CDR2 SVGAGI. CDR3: CASSYSSGGVYEQYF. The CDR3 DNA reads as TGTGCCAGCAGTTACTCTAGCGGGGGGGTTTACGAGCAGTACTTC.

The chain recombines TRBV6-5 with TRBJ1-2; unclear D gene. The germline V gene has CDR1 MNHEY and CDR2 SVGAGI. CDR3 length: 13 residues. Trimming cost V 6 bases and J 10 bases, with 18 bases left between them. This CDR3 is CASSRLRPEDYTF. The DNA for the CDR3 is TGTGCCAGCAGCCGCCTCCGACCCGAGGACTACACCTTC.

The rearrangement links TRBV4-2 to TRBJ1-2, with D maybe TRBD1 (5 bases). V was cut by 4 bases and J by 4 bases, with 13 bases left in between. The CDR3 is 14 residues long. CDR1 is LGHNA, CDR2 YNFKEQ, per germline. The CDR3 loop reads CASSPGALLYGYTF. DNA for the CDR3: TGTGCCAGCAGCCCCGGGGCCCTACTCTATGGCTACACCTTC.

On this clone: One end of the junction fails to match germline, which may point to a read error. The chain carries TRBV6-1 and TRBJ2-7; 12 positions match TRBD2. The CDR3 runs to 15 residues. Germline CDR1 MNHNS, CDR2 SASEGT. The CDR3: CASSEGLAGLYEQYF. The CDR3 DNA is TGTGCCAGCAGCGAAGGACTAGCGGGGCTCTACGAGCAGTACTTC.

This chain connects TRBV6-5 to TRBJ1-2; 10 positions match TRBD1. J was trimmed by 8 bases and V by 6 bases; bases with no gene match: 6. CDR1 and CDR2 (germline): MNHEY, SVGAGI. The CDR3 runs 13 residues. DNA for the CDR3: TGTGCCAGCAGCCCCCGGGACAGGGGCGGCTACACCTTC. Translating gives CASSPRDRGGYTF.

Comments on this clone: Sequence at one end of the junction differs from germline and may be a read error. The DNA for the CDR3 is TGTGCCAGCAGCACGGAACCCCTTGCGGGACGAACAGACTTC. Translated, it gives CASSTEPLAGRTDF. This chain joins TRBV7-2 and TRBJ2-7, with a weak D call TRBD2 (6 bases). This CDR3 is built from 14 residues. Germline values: CDR1 SGHTA, CDR2 FQGNSA.

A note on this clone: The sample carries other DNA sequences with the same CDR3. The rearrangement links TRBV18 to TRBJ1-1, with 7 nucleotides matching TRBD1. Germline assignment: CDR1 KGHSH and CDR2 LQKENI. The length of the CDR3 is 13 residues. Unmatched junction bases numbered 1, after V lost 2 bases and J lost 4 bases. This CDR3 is CASSPSGGTEAFF. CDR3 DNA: TGTGCCAGCTCACCATCAGGGGGCACTGAAGCTTTCTTT. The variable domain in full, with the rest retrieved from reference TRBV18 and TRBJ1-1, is NAGVMQNPRHLVRRRGQEARLRCSPMKGHSHVYWYRQLPEEGLKFMVYLQKENIIDESGMPKERFSAEFPKEGPSILRIQQVVRGDSAAYFCASSPSGGTEAFFGQGTRLTVV.

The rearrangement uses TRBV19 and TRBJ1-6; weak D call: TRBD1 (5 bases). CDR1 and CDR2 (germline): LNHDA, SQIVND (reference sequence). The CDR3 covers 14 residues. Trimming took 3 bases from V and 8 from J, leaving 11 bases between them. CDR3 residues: CASSITGVDSPLHF. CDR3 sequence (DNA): TGTGCCAGTAGTATTACGGGGGTGGATTCACCCCTCCACTTT.

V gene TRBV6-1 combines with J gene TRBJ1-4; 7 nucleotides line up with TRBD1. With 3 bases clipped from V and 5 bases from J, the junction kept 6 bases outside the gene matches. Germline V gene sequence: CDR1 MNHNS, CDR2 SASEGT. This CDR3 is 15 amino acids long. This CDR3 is CASSDRGIMNEKLFF. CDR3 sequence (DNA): TGTGCCAGCAGTGACAGGGGGATCATGAATGAAAAACTGTTTTTT.

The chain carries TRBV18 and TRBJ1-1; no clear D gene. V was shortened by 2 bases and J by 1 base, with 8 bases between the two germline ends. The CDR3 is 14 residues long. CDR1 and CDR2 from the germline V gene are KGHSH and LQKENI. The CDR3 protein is CASSPSERNTEAFF. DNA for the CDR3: TGTGCCAGCTCACCAAGCGAGCGGAACACTGAAGCTTTCTTT.

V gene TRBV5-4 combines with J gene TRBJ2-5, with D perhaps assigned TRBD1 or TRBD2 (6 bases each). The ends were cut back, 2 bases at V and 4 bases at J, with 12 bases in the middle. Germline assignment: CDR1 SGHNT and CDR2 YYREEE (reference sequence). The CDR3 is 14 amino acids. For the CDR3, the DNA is TGTGCCAGCAGCTTCAAAGGAGGGGGAGAGACCCAGTACTTC. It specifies CASSFKGGGETQYF.

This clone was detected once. The CDR3 loop reads CASSLSTDRGAFF. The CDR3 DNA sequence: TGTGCCAGCAGTTTATCTACTGACAGAGGAGCTTTCTTT. The chain joins TRBV12-3 or TRBV12-4 to TRBJ1-1, with D tentatively TRBD1 (5 bases). This CDR3 has 13 amino acids. V was trimmed by 2 bases and J by 10 bases, leaving 14 bases between them.

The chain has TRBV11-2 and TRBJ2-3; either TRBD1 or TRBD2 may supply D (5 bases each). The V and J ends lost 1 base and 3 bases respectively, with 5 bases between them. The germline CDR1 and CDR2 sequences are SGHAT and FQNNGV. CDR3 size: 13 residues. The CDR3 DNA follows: TGTGCCAGCAGCTTAGGGGGGACAGATACGCAGTATTTT. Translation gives CASSLGGTDTQYF.

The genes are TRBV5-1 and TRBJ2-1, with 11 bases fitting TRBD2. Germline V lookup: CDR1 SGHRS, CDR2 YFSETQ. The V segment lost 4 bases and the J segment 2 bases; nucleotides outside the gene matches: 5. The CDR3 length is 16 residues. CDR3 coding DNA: TGCGCCAGCAGCCCGCTGACTAGCGGGACCTACAATGAGCAGTTCTTC. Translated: CASSPLTSGTYNEQFF.

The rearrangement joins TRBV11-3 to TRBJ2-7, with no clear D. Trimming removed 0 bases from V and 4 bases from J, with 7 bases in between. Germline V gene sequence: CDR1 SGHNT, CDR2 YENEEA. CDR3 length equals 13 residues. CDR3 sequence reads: CASSLENGYEQYF. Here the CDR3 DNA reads TGTGCCAGCAGCTTAGAAAACGGGTACGAGCAGTACTTC.

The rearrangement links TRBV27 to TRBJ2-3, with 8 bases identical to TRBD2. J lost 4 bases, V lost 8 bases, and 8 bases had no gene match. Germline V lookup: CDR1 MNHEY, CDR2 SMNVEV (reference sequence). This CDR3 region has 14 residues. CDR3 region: CASSPAGGADTQYF. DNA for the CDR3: TGTGCCAGCTCCCCCGCGGGGGGCGCAGATACGCAGTATTTT.

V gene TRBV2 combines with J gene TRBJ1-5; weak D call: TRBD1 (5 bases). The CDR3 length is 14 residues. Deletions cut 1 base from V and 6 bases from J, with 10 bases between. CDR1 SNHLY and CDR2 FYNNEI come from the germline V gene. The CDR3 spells CASSEEPGGQPQHF. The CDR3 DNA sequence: TGTGCCAGCAGTGAAGAGCCCGGGGGTCAGCCCCAGCATTTT.

CDR3 region: CSVQTVGGVGTEAFF. In DNA form, the CDR3 reads TGCAGCGTGCAGACGGTGGGGGGAGTGGGCACTGAAGCTTTCTTT. The genes are TRBV29-1 and TRBJ1-1; D is possibly TRBD1 (5 bases). The V gene's germline CDR1 is SQVTM and CDR2 ANQGSEA. Trimming removed 6 bases from V and 4 bases from J, with 21 bases in between. The CDR3 loop spans 15 amino acids.

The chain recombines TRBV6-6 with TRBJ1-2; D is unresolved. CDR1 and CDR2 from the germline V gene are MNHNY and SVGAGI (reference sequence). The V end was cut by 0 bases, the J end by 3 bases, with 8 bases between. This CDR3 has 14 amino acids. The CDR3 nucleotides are TGTGCCAGCAGTTACTCGGGCGAGGACTATGGCTACACCTTC. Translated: CASSYSGEDYGYTF.

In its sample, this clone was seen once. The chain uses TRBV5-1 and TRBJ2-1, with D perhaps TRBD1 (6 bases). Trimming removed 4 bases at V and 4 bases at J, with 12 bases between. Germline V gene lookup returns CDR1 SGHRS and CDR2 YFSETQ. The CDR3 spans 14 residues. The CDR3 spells CASSPGQNYNEQFF. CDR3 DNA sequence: TGCGCCAGCAGCCCCGGACAGAATTACAATGAGCAGTTCTTC.

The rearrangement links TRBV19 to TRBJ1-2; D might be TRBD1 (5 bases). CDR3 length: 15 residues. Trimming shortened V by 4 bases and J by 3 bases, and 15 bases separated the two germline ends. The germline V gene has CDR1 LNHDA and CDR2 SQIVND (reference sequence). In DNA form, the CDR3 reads TGTGCCAGTAGTACCTCCGGGACTAGTCACTATGGCTACACCTTC. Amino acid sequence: CASSTSGTSHYGYTF.